The 24 T cell receptor beta chains listed next were all sequenced from one sample in a study of T-cell memory formation after mild COVID-19. TCRdb passed the 5' RACE reads through MiXCR, listing each CDR3 protein once. Here the sample spans 200,000 or so distinct CDR3 sequences, 7.5% to 10% being singletons. The sample was PBMCs or a T cell subset sorted from them (not recorded which). The source is a man younger than 35 who had mild COVID-19 (a few samples of this study predate the infection). Cell type and time point are not known.

The rearrangement uses TRBV7-8 and TRBJ2-7; possible D gene TRBD2, 5 bases. This CDR3 is 14 amino acids long. V was clipped by 1 base and J by 3 bases, with 10 bases between them. Germline loops: CDR1 SGHVS, CDR2 FQNEAQ. This CDR3 reads CASSLGTERYEQYV. CDR3 nucleotide sequence: TGTGCCAGCAGCTTAGGGACTGAACGCTACGAGCAGTACGTC.

The table lists this clonotype with many counts. The chain links TRBV9 to TRBJ2-3; 9 bases are shared with TRBD2. Germline V gene data show CDR1 as SGDLS and CDR2 as YYNGEE. Trimming cost V 2 bases and J 4 bases; bases outside gene matches: 5. CDR3 length: 15 residues. The CDR3 region is CASSVYSGGSDTQYF. CDR3 sequence (DNA): TGTGCCAGCAGCGTTTACAGCGGGGGGTCAGATACGCAGTATTTT.

This rearrangement joins TRBV5-1 to TRBJ2-2; tentatively, D is TRBD1 or TRBD2 (5 bases each). This CDR3 has 15 residues. Germline-derived CDR1 and CDR2 are SGHRS and YFSETQ. Trimming cost V 4 bases and J 4 bases, with 14 bases left between them. The DNA of the CDR3 is TGCGCCAGCAGCCGAGGGGACGCCGCCACCGGGGAGCTGTTTTTT. This gives the protein CASSRGDAATGELFF.

The chain recombines TRBV4-1 with TRBJ1-5, with TRBD1 as a possible D gene (5 bases). The germline V gene encodes CDR1 MGHRA and CDR2 YSYEKL. V lost 4 bases, J lost 4 bases, and 14 bases lay in between. The CDR3 covers 15 residues. CDR3 region: CASSPRVGLNQPQHF. In nucleotides, the CDR3 is TGCGCCAGCAGCCCCAGGGTGGGGTTAAATCAGCCCCAGCATTTT.

The V and J genes are TRBV7-6 and TRBJ1-1, with 8 positions matching TRBD1. After removal of 7 bases from V and 5 bases from J, the junction contained 6 bases not matched to a gene. Germline V CDR1 and CDR2: SGHVS, FNYEAQ. The CDR3 sequence is 13 residues long. The CDR3 is CASTTDRGTEAFF. The CDR3 nucleotides read TGTGCCAGCACCACTGACAGGGGAACTGAAGCTTTCTTT.

The rearrangement uses TRBV2 and TRBJ1-2, with 10 bases lining up with TRBD1. The CDR3 totals 13 residues. The V gene's germline CDR1 is SNHLY and CDR2 FYNNEI. Unmatched junction bases numbered 0, after V lost 4 bases and J lost 4 bases. The CDR3 region has the DNA TGTGCCAGCAGTGGGGACAGGGGCTATGGCTACACCTTC. Its protein product is CASSGDRGYGYTF.

This clonotype has more than one count but fewer than ten. V is TRBV7-9 and J is TRBJ2-1; D gene uncertain. Trimming took 4 bases from V and 8 from J, leaving 12 bases between them. Germline loops: CDR1 SEHNR, CDR2 FQNEAQ (reference sequence). CDR3 length: 13 residues. CDR3 nucleotide sequence: TGTGCCAGCAGCTCAAGCCTCAAGGATGAGCAGTTCTTC. Protein sequence: CASSSSLKDEQFF.

This clonotype was counted between two and nine times. The genes are TRBV15 and TRBJ2-1; 8 nucleotides line up with TRBD1. The V segment lost 1 base and the J segment 6 bases; nucleotides outside the gene matches: 5. CDR3 size: 15 residues. CDR1 and CDR2 (germline): LNHNV, YYDKDF (reference sequence). CDR3 nucleotide sequence: TGTGCCACCAGCAGAGTAACAGGGGGTGTCAATGAGCAGTTCTTC. This sequence encodes CATSRVTGGVNEQFF.

This clonotype came up a few times. This CDR3 is CASSQFYTQPQHF. The CDR3 DNA sequence: TGCGCCAGCAGCCAATTTTATACCCAGCCCCAGCATTTT. V and J are TRBV4-1 and TRBJ1-5, with D unresolved. Trimming left V 2 bases short and J 7 bases short, with 9 bases between. The V gene's germline CDR1 is MGHRA and CDR2 YSYEKL. This CDR3 is 13 amino acids long.

The CDR3 spells CASSSDLTGIYGYTF. The CDR3 bases are TGTGCCAGCAGCTCGGACTTGACGGGGATTTATGGCTACACCTTC. V gene TRBV7-2 combines with J gene TRBJ1-2, with D unclear. This CDR3 contains 15 residues. Germline loops: CDR1 SGHTA, CDR2 FQGNSA. V was pared by 4 bases and J by 5 bases, with 17 bases between.

This clonotype turned up a few times. The genes are TRBV27 and TRBJ2-7, with D perhaps matching TRBD2 (6 bases). The germline gives CDR1 MNHEY, CDR2 SMNVEV (reference sequence). V lost 5 bases and J 7 bases, leaving 15 bases between the germline ends. The CDR3 covers 13 residues. The CDR3 spells CASSRRRGEEQYV. CDR3 DNA sequence: TGTGCCAGCAGTAGGAGGCGCGGGGAAGAGCAGTACGTC.

The rearrangement links TRBV12-3 or TRBV12-4 to TRBJ1-5; D remains unclear. The CDR3 extends over 14 amino acids. V was cut by 3 bases and J by 7 bases, with 13 bases left in between. The CDR3 region is CASSLYRSGQPQHF. Here the CDR3 DNA reads TGTGCCAGCAGTTTGTACCGGTCTGGGCAGCCCCAGCATTTT.

The chain carries TRBV6-2 or TRBV6-3 and TRBJ2-5, with D tentatively TRBD1 (5 bases). Trimming removed 2 bases from V and 1 base from J, with 14 bases in between. CDR1 is MNHEY and CDR2 is SVGEGT in the germline V gene. The CDR3 has 16 residues. Here the CDR3 DNA reads TGTGCCAGCAGTTACGGTCCAGACAGAAGCCAAGAGACCCAGTACTTC. Translated, it gives CASSYGPDRSQETQYF.

This chain joins TRBV15 and TRBJ1-2; weak D call: TRBD1 (5 bases). With 0 bases removed from V and 8 bases from J, the gap between germline ends came to 10 bases. This CDR3 is built from 13 residues. The V gene's germline CDR1 is LNHNV and CDR2 YYDKDF (reference sequence). This CDR3 reads CATSRDPGRGYTF. CDR3 nucleotides: TGTGCCACCAGCAGAGACCCAGGGAGAGGCTACACCTTC.

J is TRBJ1-1 and V is TRBV5-1; tentative D call: TRBD1 (5 bases). Germline V gene lookup returns CDR1 SGHRS and CDR2 YFSETQ. The CDR3 is made up of 14 amino acids. The V end was cut by 4 bases, the J end by 4 bases, with 14 bases between. The CDR3 nucleotides are TGCGCCAGCAGCCCTAATCCCGGGGGCACTGAAGCTTTCTTT. It encodes CASSPNPGGTEAFF.

This clonotype has a handful of counts. The rearrangement joins TRBV24-1 to TRBJ1-5, with 7 bases identical to TRBD1. Germline CDR1 reads KGHDR; CDR2 reads SFDVKD. The V gene end was trimmed by 4 bases and the J gene end by 3 bases; junction bases not matched to a gene: 17. The CDR3 runs to 19 residues. The CDR3 is CATSDPRRGEQGNNQPQHF. CDR3 coding DNA: TGTGCCACCAGTGACCCAAGAAGGGGAGAACAGGGGAACAATCAGCCCCAGCATTTT.

The chain is built from TRBV18 and TRBJ1-2; D is unresolved. This CDR3 has 14 amino acids. The V gene's germline CDR1 is KGHSH and CDR2 LQKENI. Trimming removed 4 bases from V and 6 bases from J, with 15 bases in between. This chain's CDR3 is CASSLDRSAHGYTF. The CDR3 region has the DNA TGTGCCAGCTCACTCGATCGATCAGCCCATGGCTACACCTTC.

This rearrangement joins TRBV6-6 to TRBJ1-3; 7 bases line up with TRBD1. The CDR3 has 17 residues. V was clipped by 6 bases and J by 0 bases; unmatched bases: 11. The germline V gene has CDR1 MNHNY and CDR2 SVGAGI (reference sequence). The CDR3 DNA is TGTGCCAGCAGGATCGGACAGGCCACTTACTCTGGAAACACCATATATTTT. This gives the protein CASRIGQATYSGNTIYF.

This clonotype was counted at least ten times. CDR3 amino acids: CASSFGQANEQFF. CDR3 coding DNA: TGCGCCAGCAGCTTCGGACAAGCCAATGAGCAGTTCTTC. This chain links TRBV5-1 with TRBJ2-1; maybe TRBD1 (5 bases). The CDR3 length is 13 residues. V was trimmed by 2 bases and J by 6 bases, leaving 9 bases between them. The germline CDR1 and CDR2 sequences are SGHRS and YFSETQ.

This clonotype was picked up a small number of times. This chain connects TRBV2 to TRBJ2-2, with TRBD1 matching over 9 bases. CDR3 length equals 16 residues. CDR1 SNHLY and CDR2 FYNNEI come from the germline V gene. Losses at the gene ends were 4 bases for V and 1 base for J; bases not matched to a gene: 4. CDR3 region: CASSAQGARNTGELFF. In DNA form, the CDR3 reads TGTGCCAGCAGTGCACAGGGGGCGCGGAACACCGGGGAGCTGTTTTTT.

The chain has TRBV2 and TRBJ1-5, with a weak D call TRBD1 (6 bases). The CDR3 is made up of 12 amino acids. Per germline, CDR1 SNHLY and CDR2 FYNNEI. V was shortened by 9 bases and J by 9 bases, with 15 bases between the two germline ends. CDR3 in amino acids: CASNRASGPQHF. The CDR3 coding sequence is TGTGCCAGTAACAGGGCATCGGGGCCCCAGCATTTT.

The rearrangement links TRBV11-2 to TRBJ2-7; 7 bases match TRBD2. Germline CDR1 is SGHAT and CDR2 is FQNNGV. V trimming: 1 base; J trimming: 3 bases; junction bases outside the gene matches: 6. The CDR3 is 15 residues long. In DNA, the CDR3 is TGTGCCAGCAGCTTAGGGCAGGGAGGGCTCTACGAGCAGTACTTC. Translating it yields CASSLGQGGLYEQYF.

This clonotype showed up just once. The chain links TRBV28 to TRBJ1-1; D is possibly TRBD1 (5 bases). CDR3 size: 14 residues. CDR1 MDHEN and CDR2 SYDVKM come from the germline V gene. The V and J ends lost 5 bases and 3 bases respectively, with 13 bases between them. The CDR3 here is CASSPGGSDTEAFF. Here the CDR3 DNA reads TGTGCCAGCAGTCCCGGGGGGTCAGACACTGAAGCTTTCTTT.

This clonotype was picked up a small number of times. This chain uses TRBV20-1 with TRBJ1-2, with D maybe TRBD1 (5 bases). The CDR3 sequence is 14 residues long. Germline loops: CDR1 DFQATT, CDR2 SNEGSKA (reference sequence). Trimming cost V 6 bases and J 0 bases, with 14 bases left between them. The CDR3 DNA follows: TGCAGTGCGCCATGGGGGGAAACTAACTATGGCTACACCTTC. This encodes CSAPWGETNYGYTF.